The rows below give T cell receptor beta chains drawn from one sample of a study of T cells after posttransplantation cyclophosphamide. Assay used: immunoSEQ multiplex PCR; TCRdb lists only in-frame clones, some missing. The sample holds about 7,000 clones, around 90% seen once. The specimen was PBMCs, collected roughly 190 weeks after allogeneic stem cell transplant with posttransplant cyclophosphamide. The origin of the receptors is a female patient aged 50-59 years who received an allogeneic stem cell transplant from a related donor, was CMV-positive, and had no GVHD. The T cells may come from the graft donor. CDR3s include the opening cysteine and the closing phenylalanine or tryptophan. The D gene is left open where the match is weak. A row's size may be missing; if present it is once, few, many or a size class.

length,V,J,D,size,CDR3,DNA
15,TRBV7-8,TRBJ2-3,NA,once,CASSSPGQSTDTQYF,TGTGCCAGCAGCTCCCCGGGACAAAGCACAGATACGCAGTATTTT
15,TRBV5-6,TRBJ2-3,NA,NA,CASSFVGTQADTQYF,TGTGCCAGCAGCTTCGTTGGCACCCAGGCAGATACGCAGTATTTT
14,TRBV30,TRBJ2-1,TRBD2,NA,CAWMSGRSYNKQFF,TGTGCCTGGATGAGCGGGAGGTCATACAATAAGCAGTTCTTC
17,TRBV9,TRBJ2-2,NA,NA,CASSAPSVPPGTGELFF,TGTGCCAGCAGCGCCCCCAGTGTGCCGCCAGGGACCGGGGAGCTGTTTTTT
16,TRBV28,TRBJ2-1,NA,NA,CASSPAPMSSYNEQFF,TGTGCCAGCAGTCCCGCCCCGATGAGCTCCTACAATGAGCAGTTCTTC
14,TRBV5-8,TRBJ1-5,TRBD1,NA,CASSSGQGGGPQHF,TGTGCCAGCAGCTCTGGACAGGGCGGAGGGCCCCAGCATTTT
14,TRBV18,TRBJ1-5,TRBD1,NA,CASSLGTGQQPQHF,TGTGCCAGCTCACTGGGGACAGGACAGCAGCCCCAGCATTTT
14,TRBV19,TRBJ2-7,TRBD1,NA,CASSSVTGSYEQYF,TGTGCCAGTAGTTCTGTGACAGGGAGCTACGAGCAGTACTTC
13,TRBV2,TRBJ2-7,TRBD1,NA,CASSVPGQGEQYF,TGTGCCAGCAGTGTCCCGGGACAGGGGGAGCAGTACTTC
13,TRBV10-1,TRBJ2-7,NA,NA,CARGGVVCHEQYF,TGCGCCAGGGGGGGAGTAGTTTGCCACGAGCAGTACTTC
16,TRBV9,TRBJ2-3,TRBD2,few,CASSVGGGRATDTQYF,TGTGCCAGCAGCGTAGGTGGCGGGAGGGCCACAGATACGCAGTATTTT
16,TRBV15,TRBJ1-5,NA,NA,CATSRDLGGGYQPQHF,TGTGCCACCAGCAGAGATCTAGGCGGGGGCTATCAGCCCCAGCATTTT
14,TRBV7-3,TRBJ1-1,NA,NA,CASSLTGGNTEAFF,TGTGCCAGCAGCTTAACGGGGGGGAACACTGAAGCTTTCTTT
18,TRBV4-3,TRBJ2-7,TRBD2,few,CASSQERGGLADSYEQYF,TGCGCCAGCAGCCAAGAAAGGGGGGGACTAGCGGACTCCTACGAGCAGTACTTC
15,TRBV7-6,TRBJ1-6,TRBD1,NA,CASSLRDRDNSPLHF,TGTGCCAGCAGCTTAAGGGACAGGGACAATTCACCCCTCCACTTT
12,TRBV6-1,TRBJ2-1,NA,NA,CASSETADEQFF,TGTGCCAGCAGTGAAACAGCCGATGAGCAGTTCTTC
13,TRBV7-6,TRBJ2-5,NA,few,CASSATIRETQYF,TGTGCCAGCAGCGCGACAATACGAGAGACCCAGTACTTC
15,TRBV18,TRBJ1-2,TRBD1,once,CASSPYQDREYGYTF,TGTGCCAGCTCACCCTATCAGGACAGGGAATATGGCTACACCTTC
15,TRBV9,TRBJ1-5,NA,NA,CASSQGGYGNQPQHF,TGTGCCAGCAGCCAAGGCGGGTATGGAAATCAGCCCCAGCATTTT
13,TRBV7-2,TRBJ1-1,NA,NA,CASSFGGRTEAFF,TGTGCCAGCAGCTTTGGAGGAAGAACTGAAGCTTTCTTT
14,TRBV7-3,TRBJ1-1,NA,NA,CASSLSRENTEAFF,TGTGCCAGCAGCTTATCGAGGGAGAACACTGAAGCTTTCTTT
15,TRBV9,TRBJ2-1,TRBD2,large,CASSTSGRAPNEQFF,TGTGCCAGCAGCACAAGCGGGAGGGCCCCCAATGAGCAGTTCTTC
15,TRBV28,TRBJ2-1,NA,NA,CASSPSLGTYNEQFF,TGTGCCAGCAGTCCTTCTCTCGGGACCTACAATGAGCAGTTCTTC
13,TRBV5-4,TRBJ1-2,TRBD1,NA,CASSKDRVYGYTF,TGTGCCAGCAGCAAAGACAGGGTTTATGGCTACACCTTC
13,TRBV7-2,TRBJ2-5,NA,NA,CASRRGRSETQYF,TGTGCCAGCCGAAGAGGGAGGAGTGAGACCCAGTACTTC
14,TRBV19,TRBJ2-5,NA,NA,CASSTGAVIETQYF,TGTGCCAGTAGTACAGGGGCTGTCATAGAGACCCAGTACTTC
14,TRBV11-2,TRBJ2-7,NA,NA,CASNPGLPPYEQYF,TGTGCCAGCAACCCGGGACTTCCACCCTACGAGCAGTACTTC
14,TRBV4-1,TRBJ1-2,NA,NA,CASSQRQGLVGYTF,TGCGCCAGCAGCCAGAGGCAGGGCCTCGTCGGCTACACCTTC